The sequence of this T cell receptor (beta chain) was determined in a study of blood T cells in healthy people across ages. Notes on the study in general: Per million T cells, TCR beta diversity dropped roughly linearly as age increased.

Then a second PCR, running roughly 7 to 11 cycles, was carried out with a sample-barcoded 5' primer and a J-beta primer mix. Every cDNA molecule carried a tag from a template-switch adaptor bearing 12 random nucleotides. Each CDR3 protein is one row after TCRdb ran MiXCR on the 5' RACE reads. There are some 1.5 million distinct CDR3 sequences in the sample; 25% to 30% occur only once, and around 7.7% lies in the top ten. This clonotype was detected ten times or more. The antigen is not known. Germline CDR1 is SGHKS and CDR2 is YYEKEE (reference sequence). The CDR3 has 16 amino acids. The germline V and J ends were trimmed by 0 bases and 1 base, with 14 bases remaining between them.

This sequence joins TRBV5-5 and TRBJ2-7; the D gene is possibly TRBD1 (6 bases). Specimen: blood. The origin of this receptor is a woman aged 25 to 39 in good health. The CDR3 loop reads CASSLAGTGTSYEQYF. The CDR3 nucleotides read TGTGCCAGCAGCTTGGCGGGGACCGGGACATCCTACGAGCAGTACTTC.